Below, one T cell receptor (beta chain) is given with its context. The antigen is unknown. This entry belongs to a study of shared clonotypes between healthy human individuals. Study results and limitations: Researchers found naive subsets generally carried larger estimated richness than memory subsets.

V shed 2 bases, J shed 4 bases, and the junction held 5 bases outside the gene matches. Looked up from germline, CDR1 is KGHSY and CDR2 is FQNENV. There are 15 residues in the CDR3. Sequencing used immunoSEQ multiplex PCR; TCRdb keeps in-frame clones, though not all of them. Among approximately 2.5 million clones listed, about 92% were seen once. This TCR derives from a man aged 18 to 30 in good health. Source material: naive CD4+ T cells sorted from blood. Subset defined: CD45RA+ positively selected. V gene TRBV16 combines with J gene TRBJ2-7, with TRBD1 matching 10 bases. CDR3 protein: CASSQRQGARYEQYF. The CDR3 DNA follows: TGTGCCAGCAGCCAAAGACAGGGGGCCCGGTACGAGCAGTACTTC.